The present TCR beta chain was sequenced within a study of T cells in Graves' hyperthyroidism and ophthalmopathy (dated by TCRdb to the late 2010s). Concerning the study at large: Peripheral blood was collected at initial diagnosis, before any treatment. The paper reports TCR Vbeta CDR3 sequencing of roughly 140 peripheral blood samples: around 45 ophthalmopathy, 70 to 85 hyperthyroidism and 17 progressor patients. In more than 5 Graves' hyperthyroidism patients, the study also compared T-cell repertoires from thyroid tissue with T-cell repertoires from blood. An independent validation cohort of around 19 hyperthyroidism patients and some 15 patients who later progressed to ophthalmopathy tested prospective prediction of ophthalmopathy. After sampling, hyperthyroidism patients received methimazole starting at 30 mg daily, and ophthalmopathy patients received high-dose intravenous methylprednisolone. The approximately 100 discovery patients were randomly split 7:3 into training and test sets. To identify distinguishing TCR V-J signatures, a discovery cohort of 100 patients was used, comprising 40 to 45 with Graves' ophthalmopathy and some 60 with stable Graves' hyperthyroidism.

CDR3 length: 13 amino acids, cysteine to phenylalanine. Only the CDR3 part of the read is kept: 39 bases, read in frame from the first base. A distance of 6 bases separates the germline ends of V and J, which lose 1 base and 4 bases respectively. Broad study findings and their caveats: Sample size was not statistically predetermined, and blinding of investigators to group allocation was not performed. In validation, the model predicted progression to ophthalmopathy a median of about 5.9 months before onset, with around 70% sensitivity and just under 75% specificity. Ophthalmopathy was separated from stable hyperthyroidism by a 13 V-J signature model, with approximately 90% sensitivity and 81% to 83% specificity obtained in cross-validation and 80%/75% obtained in testing. Most expanded thyroid clonotypes (frequency above 0.001) were also detected in blood, suggesting blood repertoires may reflect thyroid immune responses.

Amplification of TCR beta CDR3 regions was carried out from RNA transcripts. For the first round of RT-PCR on the TCR CDR3, the HTBI primer set was used together with the Qiagen OneStep RT-PCR kit. A second multiplex PCR round built the libraries, followed by size selection and purification. The libraries were sequenced on an Illumina HiSeq2000 using paired-end 100 bp reads. Turning to the authors' computational methods: Raw data were processed with SOAPnuke, discarding reads with adapters, uncalled bases, mean Phred below 15, or no exact constant-primer or identifier match. High-quality paired reads were merged with COPE v1.2.5, and unique nucleotide sequences were defined as clonotypes. MiTCR v1.1 was used to align the clonotypes against IMGT TRBV, TRBD and TRBJ reference segments. Only V-J combinations with frequency above 0.0001, covering roughly 99% of repertoires, were analysed. The TCS score was defined as the ratio of F50 (clonal expansion) to E x V (chaos), calculated using BLOSUM62-based TCRdist between CDR3 peptides within each V-J. Welch's t-statistics and random forest reduced roughly 540 V-J features to about 13, which were used in a naive Bayes classifier (R e1071). TCRdb trimmed public reads at Q25 via fastp, called clones via MiXCR and kept in-frame beta chains. Identical CDR3 protein sequences are pooled into one entry, listed with their most common genes and DNA. The V and J calls and clone size come from TCRdb's table, not from the authors' own analysis. This sample is represented by approximately 370,000 distinct CDR3 sequences; approximately 15% of them were singletons. The ten most abundant clones make up over 25% of the sample.

A patient counted as having stable Graves' hyperthyroidism if no progression to ophthalmopathy occurred over 18 months of follow-up. Hyperthyroidism patients were newly diagnosed, had a disease duration of under 2 months, and were aged 18 to 65 years. The study excluded patients with uncontrolled infections, other autoimmune diseases, pregnancy or lactation. Diagnoses were established on the basis of clinical symptoms, serum thyroxine and TRAb, thyroid ultrasound, and orbital computed tomography. PBMCs were separated from around 9.1 ml of fresh peripheral blood using Ficoll-Paque density gradient centrifugation. Total RNA was extracted using Trizol reagent, and RNA quality was assessed on an Agilent 2100 Bioanalyzer. At least ten counts were recorded for this clonotype. Its antigen is currently not known. Base qualities are not provided; no much larger clone lies one nucleotide away.

The specimen sequenced was blood. In this chain, TRBV12-3 or TRBV12-4 is recombined with TRBJ2-3, with no reliable assignment of the D segment. The TCR originated in a woman aged 25 to 39 with Graves' hyperthyroidism. The DNA reads TGTGCCAGCAGTTTAGGTCGGGCAGATACGCAGTATTTT. Translated, it reads CASSLGRADTQYF.